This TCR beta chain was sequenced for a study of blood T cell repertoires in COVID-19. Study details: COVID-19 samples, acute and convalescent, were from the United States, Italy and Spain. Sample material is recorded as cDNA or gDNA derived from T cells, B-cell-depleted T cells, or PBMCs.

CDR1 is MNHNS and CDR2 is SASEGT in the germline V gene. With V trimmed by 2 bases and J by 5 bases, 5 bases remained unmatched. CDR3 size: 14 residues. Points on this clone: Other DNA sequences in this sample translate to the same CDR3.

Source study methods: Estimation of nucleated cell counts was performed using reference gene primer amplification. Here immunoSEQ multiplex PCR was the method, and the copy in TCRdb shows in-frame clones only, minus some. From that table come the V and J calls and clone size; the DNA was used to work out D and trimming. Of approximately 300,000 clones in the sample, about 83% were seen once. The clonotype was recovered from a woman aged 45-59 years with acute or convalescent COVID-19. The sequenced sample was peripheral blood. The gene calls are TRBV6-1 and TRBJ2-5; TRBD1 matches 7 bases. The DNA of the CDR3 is TGTGCCAGCAGTGAAAGGGGGCGAGGGGAGACCCAGTACTTC. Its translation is CASSERGRGETQYF.